This T cell receptor (beta chain) originates from a study of lymphopenia after photon versus proton radiotherapy. Note on this clone: The target antigen is unknown.

CDR3 size: 15 residues. V dropped 2 bases and J dropped 4; count of bases not matched to a gene: 7. CDR1 is MNHNS, CDR2 SASEGT, per germline. Measured with immunoSEQ multiplex PCR; TCRdb has only the in-frame clones, and not every one. The sample holds about 160,000 clones, around nine tenths seen once. Study results and caveats: Authors raise, but do not show, better survival with proton therapy. Post-nadir diversity loss with photons came from oligoclonal expansion, particularly CD8+ Temra cells. Larger post-nadir TCR diversity loss correlated inversely with survival in deceased patients.

The rearrangement joins TRBV6-1 to TRBJ1-2, with 7 bases fitting TRBD1. The TCR originated in a man aged 50-60 years with gastric cancer. This sample comprised peripheral blood, obtained from a patient treated with photon-based radiotherapy. This CDR3 is CASSEYWAGGYGYTF. For the CDR3, the DNA is TGTGCCAGCAGTGAATACTGGGCAGGGGGCTATGGCTACACCTTC.